The 17 T cell receptor beta chains listed next were all sequenced from one sample in a study of blood T cell repertoires in COVID-19. Measured with immunoSEQ multiplex PCR; TCRdb has only the in-frame clones, and not every one. The sample has about 180,000 clones, 70% to 90% seen once. The sample was peripheral blood. Source of these receptors: a woman aged 45-60 years with COVID-19, enrolled during active disease.

The V and J genes are TRBV30 and TRBJ2-7, with 13 bases identical to TRBD2. Germline V gene data show CDR1 as GTSNPN and CDR2 as SVGIG (reference sequence). CDR3 length equals 21 residues. J was trimmed by 0 bases and V by 0 bases; bases with no gene match: 17. CDR3 amino acids: CAWSVKAGTSGTGTRSYEQYF. The CDR3 DNA reads as TGTGCCTGGAGTGTAAAGGCCGGGACTAGCGGGACTGGGACCCGCTCCTACGAGCAGTACTTC. Full variable domain (rest looked up from reference TRBV30 and TRBJ2-7): SQTIHQWPATLVQPVGSPLSLECTVEGTSNPNLYWYRQAAGRGLQLLFYSVGIGQISSEVPQNLSASRPQDRQFILSSKKLLLSDSGFYLCAWSVKAGTSGTGTRSYEQYFGPGTRLTVT.

V usage is TRBV6-5 and J usage is TRBJ1-1; TRBD1 aligns across 8 bases. The germline V gene encodes CDR1 MNHEY and CDR2 SVGAGI. The CDR3 loop spans 14 amino acids. V lost 7 bases and J lost 4; bases outside the gene matches: 8. The CDR3 sequence is CASTIPGGGTEAFF. The CDR3 region has the DNA TGTGCCAGCACCATCCCAGGGGGCGGCACTGAAGCTTTCTTT.

The chain carries TRBV5-4 and TRBJ2-5, with 8 bases that match TRBD2. Germline assignment: CDR1 SGHNT and CDR2 YYREEE (reference sequence). The CDR3 totals 16 residues. After removal of 4 bases from V and 1 base from J, the junction contained 9 bases not matched to a gene. The CDR3 here is CASSPQSAGGQETQYF. For the CDR3, the DNA is TGTGCCAGCAGCCCTCAGTCGGCGGGGGGCCAAGAGACCCAGTACTTC.

This clone was picked up one time. The chain is built from TRBV4-2 and TRBJ2-7, with D perhaps TRBD2 (5 bases). Trimming took off 0 bases at V and 4 bases at J, with 10 bases between the two ends. This CDR3 has 14 amino acids. CDR1 and CDR2 (germline): LGHNA, YNFKEQ. The DNA of the CDR3 is TGTGCCAGCAGCCAAGATTACGGGGTGTACGAGCAGTACTTC. This codes for CASSQDYGVYEQYF.

J is TRBJ2-7 and V is TRBV4-3; TRBD2 matches 8 bases. CDR1 and CDR2 from the germline V gene are LGHNA and YSLEER. The V gene end was trimmed by 0 bases and the J gene end by 7 bases; junction bases not matched to a gene: 8. The CDR3 sequence is 15 residues long. CDR3 in amino acids: CASSQDWTSPTEQYF. CDR3 nucleotides: TGCGCCAGCAGCCAAGATTGGACTAGCCCTACGGAGCAGTACTTC.

This chain joins TRBV6-2 or TRBV6-3 and TRBJ1-1; TRBD1 aligns across 8 bases. V was clipped by 5 bases and J by 1 base; unmatched bases: 3. The germline CDR1 and CDR2 sequences are MNHEY and SVGEGT. The CDR3 contains 14 residues. CDR3 sequence: CASSVQGENTEAFF. In DNA, the CDR3 is TGTGCCAGCAGTGTACAGGGGGAGAACACTGAAGCTTTCTTT.

The chain is built from TRBV4-1 and TRBJ2-3; 13 bases align to TRBD2. J gave up 4 bases and V 0 bases, and 4 bases lay outside the gene matches. Germline CDR1 and CDR2: MGHRA and YSYEKL. The CDR3 runs to 17 residues. CDR3 nucleotide sequence: TGCGCCAGCAGCCAAGATTCAACTAGCGGGGGGGCAGATACGCAGTATTTT. Its protein product is CASSQDSTSGGADTQYF.

The count of this clone is one. V usage is TRBV30 and J usage is TRBJ2-1; maybe TRBD1 (5 bases). V gave up 0 bases and J gave up 7 bases, with 10 bases separating them. Per the germline V gene, CDR1 is GTSNPN and CDR2 is SVGIG (reference sequence). The CDR3 is 13 amino acids. As DNA, the CDR3 is TGTGCCTGGAGTGTGCAGGGTGCGAATGAGCAGTTCTTC. This encodes CAWSVQGANEQFF.

V usage is TRBV2 and J usage is TRBJ2-1; 11 bases agree with TRBD2. The CDR3 extends over 15 amino acids. J gave up 3 bases and V 7 bases, and 5 bases lay outside the gene matches. Per germline, CDR1 SNHLY and CDR2 FYNNEI. CDR3 DNA: TGTGCCAGCACTAGCGGGGGGCCCGACTACAATGAGCAGTTCTTC. Its translation is CASTSGGPDYNEQFF.

V usage is TRBV13 and J usage is TRBJ2-3; 8 bases line up with TRBD2. This CDR3 has 16 residues. Germline V lookup: CDR1 PRHDT, CDR2 FYEKMQ (reference sequence). V dropped 5 bases and J dropped 4; count of bases not matched to a gene: 11. The CDR3 protein is CASSPLTAGGADTQYF. The CDR3 nucleotides read TGTGCCAGCAGCCCCCTTACGGCGGGGGGCGCAGATACGCAGTATTTT.

The rearrangement uses TRBV3-1 (or the pseudogene TRBV3-2) and TRBJ1-4, with 7 positions matching TRBD1. The V gene's germline CDR1 is LGHDT and CDR2 YNNKEL (reference sequence). This CDR3 contains 15 residues. V was clipped by 1 base and J by 8 bases; unmatched bases: 7. This chain's CDR3 is CASSQADRAGEKLFF. CDR3 bases: TGTGCCAGCAGCCAAGCAGACAGGGCCGGGGAAAAACTGTTTTTT.

The chain couples TRBV9 to TRBJ2-3, with D perhaps matching TRBD2 (5 bases). The V and J ends lost 4 bases and 6 bases respectively, with 21 bases between them. The germline V gene has CDR1 SGDLS and CDR2 YYNGEE. The CDR3 length is 16 residues. The CDR3 sequence: CASSRDYGGGGDTQYF. CDR3 in DNA: TGTGCCAGCAGCCGCGACTATGGCGGAGGTGGTGATACGCAGTATTTT.

This clone was counted only a few times. The chain combines TRBV21-1 with TRBJ1-5. TRBV21-1 is flagged as a pseudogene. This CDR3 has 15 residues. The CDR3 sequence is CASSAMGGGNQPQHF. CDR3 nucleotides: TGTGCCAGCAGCGCTATGGGGGGTGGGAATCAGCCCCAGCATTTT.

The chain carries TRBV5-8 and TRBJ1-4, with a tentative D call TRBD1 (5 bases). The germline CDR1 and CDR2 sequences are SGHTS and YDEGEE. Between the trimmed V and J ends, which lost 5 bases and 3 bases, there was a span of 14 bases. The CDR3 loop spans 15 amino acids. DNA for the CDR3: TGTGCCAGCAGGGATGGGGGGTCAGCTAATGAAAAACTGTTTTTT. This sequence encodes CASRDGGSANEKLFF.

The V gene is TRBV30, the J gene TRBJ1-6, with 8 nucleotides matching TRBD1. Losses at the gene ends were 5 bases for V and 7 bases for J; bases not matched to a gene: 13. This CDR3 has 16 residues. Germline V gene sequence: CDR1 GTSNPN, CDR2 SVGIG (reference sequence). The CDR3 nucleotides read TGTGCCTGGCGGGACAGGAGGGACGTCGGGAATTCACCCCTCCACTTT. Protein product: CAWRDRRDVGNSPLHF. Using reference TRBV30 and TRBJ1-6 for the parts outside the CDR3, the full variable domain is SQTIHQWPATLVQPVGSPLSLECTVEGTSNPNLYWYRQAAGRGLQLLFYSVGIGQISSEVPQNLSASRPQDRQFILSSKKLLLSDSGFYLCAWRDRRDVGNSPLHFGNGTRLTVT.

The V call is TRBV6-1, the J call TRBJ1-4, with a tentative D call TRBD1 (5 bases). With 1 base removed from V and 7 bases from J, the gap between germline ends came to 10 bases. The CDR3 totals 14 residues. Germline CDR1 is MNHNS and CDR2 is SASEGT. DNA of the CDR3: TGTGCCAGCAGTGAAGTCGGGGGGACTGAAAAACTGTTTTTT. Translation gives CASSEVGGTEKLFF.

The V call is TRBV6-5, the J call TRBJ1-3; perhaps TRBD1 as D (6 bases). Germline V gene sequence: CDR1 MNHEY, CDR2 SVGAGI. V was shortened by 7 bases and J by 2 bases, with 9 bases between the two germline ends. The CDR3 is made up of 13 amino acids. CDR3 protein: CASTGVPGNTIYF. For the CDR3, the DNA is TGTGCCAGCACAGGGGTTCCTGGAAACACCATATATTTT.